This passage covers 32 T cell receptor beta chains from one sample sequenced in a study of T cells in Graves' hyperthyroidism and ophthalmopathy. From RNA transcripts, TCR beta CDR3 regions were amplified. The HTBI set primed first-round TCR CDR3 RT-PCR. TCRdb independently ran MiXCR on the multiplex PCR reads; one entry per CDR3 protein. The table lists around 720,000 distinct CDR3 sequences, 30% to 40% of them singletons. Sequencing was done on a sample of blood. The source is a woman aged 35 to 49 with Graves' hyperthyroidism.

V usage is TRBV10-3 and J usage is TRBJ2-2, with D perhaps matching TRBD1 (5 bases). The CDR3 runs to 15 residues. The germline V gene encodes CDR1 ENHRY and CDR2 SYGVKD. Trimming took 1 base from V and 7 from J, leaving 13 bases between them. CDR3 in DNA: TGTGCCATCAGTGAGTATCCGGGCAGGGACGGGGAGCTGTTTTTT. This codes for CAISEYPGRDGELFF.

The table lists this clonotype with a few counts. The rearrangement joins TRBV13 to TRBJ1-1, with D perhaps TRBD1 (5 bases). The V gene lost 5 bases and the J gene lost 4 bases, with 17 bases spanning the gap. The CDR3 runs to 15 residues. Germline CDR1 is PRHDT and CDR2 is FYEKMQ (reference sequence). CDR3 protein: CASSPKGDGGTEAFF. The CDR3 nucleotides are TGTGCCAGCAGCCCAAAAGGGGATGGAGGCACTGAAGCTTTCTTT.

Only a few counts were recorded for this clonotype. A much larger clone lies one base from this, so it may be a read error. The CDR3 end shows no conserved phenylalanine or tryptophan, and so a read error is likely. This sequence joins TRBV2 and TRBJ1-1; TRBD1 might be the D (6 bases). CDR1 and CDR2 from the germline V gene are SNHLY and FYNNEI. Trimming took off 7 bases at V and 1 base at J, with 10 bases between the two ends. This CDR3 region has 13 residues. The CDR3 bases are TGTGCCAGCACAGGGGACTGGAACACTGAAGCTTTCCTT. It translates to CASTGDWNTEAFL.

The rearrangement uses TRBV5-1 and TRBJ2-5; 9 bases match TRBD2. The CDR3 contains 18 residues. Germline CDR1 reads SGHRS; CDR2 reads YFSETQ. Losses at the gene ends were 4 bases for V and 5 bases for J; bases not matched to a gene: 18. The CDR3 is CASSPLWAGTSSSETQYF. CDR3 bases: TGCGCCAGCAGCCCACTCTGGGCCGGGACTAGCTCATCGGAGACCCAGTACTTC. Combining the CDR3 with reference TRBV5-1 and TRBJ2-5 gives the whole variable domain KAGVTQTPRYLIKTRGQQVTLSCSPISGHRSVSWYQQTPGQGLQFLFEYFSETQRNKGNFPGRFSGRQFSNSRSEMNVSTLELGDSALYLCASSPLWAGTSSSETQYFGPGTRLLVL.

This clonotype was picked up many times. This chain joins TRBV6-5 and TRBJ1-1; D may be TRBD1 (6 bases). With 6 bases removed from V and 9 bases from J, the gap between germline ends came to 11 bases. Looked up from germline, CDR1 is MNHEY and CDR2 is SVGAGI. This CDR3 contains 11 residues. The CDR3 is CASRHGGQAFF. CDR3 nucleotides: TGTGCCAGCAGGCACGGGGGGCAAGCTTTCTTT.

This clonotype was seen more than once but under ten times. V is TRBV9 and J is TRBJ1-2, with D maybe TRBD1 (5 bases). The CDR3 totals 14 residues. CDR1 is SGDLS, CDR2 YYNGEE, per germline. Trimming took 5 bases from V and 6 from J, leaving 17 bases between them. The CDR3 DNA sequence: TGTGCCAGCAGTTCCCGGCAGGGCCGGCATGGCTACACCTTC. This translates into CASSSRQGRHGYTF.

Many counts were recorded for this clonotype. CDR3 DNA sequence: TGTGCCAGCAGCCAAGGACAGGGAGGCTACACCTTC. It encodes CASSQGQGGYTF. The V and J genes are TRBV5-5 and TRBJ1-2, with 8 nucleotides matching TRBD1. CDR1 and CDR2 from the germline V gene are SGHKS and YYEKEE (reference sequence). The CDR3 spans 12 residues. Losses at the gene ends were 4 bases for V and 8 bases for J; bases not matched to a gene: 4.

The CDR3 here is CASSLRSLAGNTGELFF. The CDR3 coding sequence is TGTGCCAGCAGCTTAAGGAGTCTAGCGGGAAATACCGGGGAGCTGTTTTTT. The chain uses TRBV7-2 and TRBJ2-2; TRBD2 matches 9 bases. CDR3 length: 17 amino acids. J was trimmed by 5 bases and V by 2 bases; bases with no gene match: 9. CDR1 SGHTA and CDR2 FQGNSA come from the germline V gene.

In its sample, this clonotype was seen a few times. V is TRBV5-1 and J is TRBJ1-1, with TRBD1 matching 8 bases. The junction had 12 bases not matched to a gene; V was cut back by 3 bases and J by 8 bases. Germline V gene lookup returns CDR1 SGHRS and CDR2 YFSETQ. CDR3 length: 15 residues. CDR3 coding DNA: TGCGCCAGCAGCTCCTTAATAGGGACAGGTGGGGAAGCTTTCTTT. Translating gives CASSSLIGTGGEAFF.

This clonotype was counted ten times or more. This chain joins TRBV15 and TRBJ2-7; D perhaps matches TRBD2 (6 bases). The CDR3 covers 16 residues. The germline V gene encodes CDR1 LNHNV and CDR2 YYDKDF (reference sequence). V was clipped by 0 bases and J by 3 bases, with 15 bases between them. The chain's CDR3 is CATSREAAGLIYEQYF. The CDR3 coding sequence is TGTGCCACCAGCAGAGAGGCAGCGGGCCTTATCTACGAGCAGTACTTC.

This clonotype turned up a few times. In DNA form, the CDR3 reads TGTGCCAGCAGCCCAGCCACGCCCGGCTACGAGCAGTACTTC. Translating gives CASSPATPGYEQYF. The chain employs TRBV7-2 and TRBJ2-7; D call uncertain. The germline V gene has CDR1 SGHTA and CDR2 FQGNSA. The CDR3 loop spans 14 amino acids. The V end lost 5 bases, the J end lost 3 bases, and 14 bases lay between the germline ends.

This clonotype has a handful of counts. This sequence may be a read error, since a much larger clone differs from it by one base. The chain joins TRBV9 to TRBJ1-2; D not resolved. This CDR3 region has 14 residues. The germline gives CDR1 SGDLS, CDR2 YYNGEE. The V end lost 3 bases, the J end lost 6 bases, and 15 bases lay between the germline ends. CDR3 sequence reads: CASSEDQGNHGYTF. CDR3 sequence (DNA): TGTGCCAGCAGCGAGGACCAAGGAAACCATGGCTACACCTTC. Filled out from reference TRBV9 and TRBJ1-2, the complete variable domain reads DSGVTQTPKHLITATGQRVTLRCSPRSGDLSVYWYQQSLDQGLQFLIQYYNGEERAKGNILERFSAQQFPDLHSELNLSSLELGDSALYFCASSEDQGNHGYTFGSGTRLTVV.

This rearrangement joins TRBV20-1 to TRBJ1-2; 7 nucleotides match TRBD1. Looked up from germline, CDR1 is DFQATT and CDR2 is SNEGSKA (reference sequence). V dropped 0 bases and J dropped 5; count of bases not matched to a gene: 9. The CDR3 totals 15 residues. The CDR3 region has the DNA TGCAGTGCTAGAGATAAGGGCAGGGGGAGGTATGGCTACACCTTC. It yields the protein CSARDKGRGRYGYTF.

This clonotype was found many times. The chain carries TRBV9 and TRBJ1-4; D gene uncertain. The CDR3 spans 15 residues. V lost 5 bases and J lost 0, with 11 bases in between. The germline gives CDR1 SGDLS, CDR2 YYNGEE. This CDR3 is CASRPGIATNEKLFF. For the CDR3, the DNA is TGTGCCAGCAGGCCGGGGATTGCAACTAATGAAAAACTGTTTTTT.

Turning to this clonotype: Given a much more abundant clone one base away, this may be a read error. The chain links TRBV7-9 to TRBJ2-7; D gene unclear. CDR3 length: 12 amino acids. CDR1 SEHNR and CDR2 FQNEAQ come from the germline V gene (reference sequence). CDR3 amino acids: CASGFSVGEQYF. For the CDR3, the DNA is TGTGCCAGCGGCTTCAGTGTAGGCGAGCAGTACTTC.

This clonotype has a count of ten or more. J is TRBJ1-3 and V is TRBV12-3 or TRBV12-4; no definite D call. The CDR3 contains 13 residues. V lost 7 bases, J lost 8 bases, and 15 bases lay in between. The CDR3 loop is CASTLLPWDTIYF. The CDR3 nucleotides read TGTGCCAGCACCCTACTCCCTTGGGACACCATATATTTT.

A few counts support this clonotype. J is TRBJ2-7 and V is TRBV5-4, with D perhaps TRBD1 (5 bases). Germline lookup yields CDR1 SGHNT and CDR2 YYREEE (reference sequence). CDR3 length: 12 amino acids. Deletions cut 3 bases from V and 10 bases from J, with 14 bases between. The CDR3 is CASSSRQTAQYF. The CDR3 DNA follows: TGTGCCAGCAGCTCCCGACAGACCGCCCAGTACTTC.

This clonotype was seen repeatedly, ten times or more. This chain links TRBV4-3 with TRBJ2-7; D is uncertain. Trimming pared 4 bases from V and 2 bases from J, leaving 9 bases between. Germline CDR1 and CDR2: LGHNA and YSLEER. This CDR3 contains 13 residues. The CDR3 bases are TGCGCCAGCAGCCGGGGTCCTACCTACGAGCAGTACTTC. It translates to CASSRGPTYEQYF.

This rearrangement joins TRBV24-1 to TRBJ1-5, with unresolved D. CDR3 size: 14 residues. The germline V gene encodes CDR1 KGHDR and CDR2 SFDVKD. V lost 10 bases, J lost 3 bases, and 15 bases lay in between. This CDR3 is CATSNNGNNQPQHF. The DNA for the CDR3 is TGTGCCACTTCGAATAACGGCAACAATCAGCCCCAGCATTTT.

The table lists this clonotype with a few counts. The rearrangement uses TRBV9 and TRBJ2-2; perhaps D is TRBD1 or TRBD2 (6 bases each). Trimming stripped 4 bases from V and 2 bases from J, with 15 bases between. The germline CDR1 and CDR2 sequences are SGDLS and YYNGEE. The CDR3 runs 16 residues. Written as DNA, the CDR3 is TGTGCCAGCAGCCTCCTCGGGGGCCATAACACCGGGGAGCTGTTTTTT. It yields the protein CASSLLGGHNTGELFF.

Concerning this clonotype itself: A much larger clone differs by one base, so this may be a read error. V usage is TRBV10-2 and J usage is TRBJ2-2, with 8 bases that match TRBD2. The CDR3 runs 15 residues. The J segment lost 6 bases and the V segment lost 7 bases, leaving 10 bases of the junction unmatched. Germline assignment: CDR1 WSHSY and CDR2 SAAADI. The CDR3 nucleotides read TGCGCCAGCACTACTCTCGACGGGGGGGCCGGGGAGCTGTTTTTT. Protein product: CASTTLDGGAGELFF.

This clonotype was picked up a small number of times. V usage is TRBV24-1 and J usage is TRBJ1-2; D is uncertain. Germline lookup yields CDR1 KGHDR and CDR2 SFDVKD. V gave up 3 bases and J gave up 4 bases, with 11 bases separating them. This CDR3 region has 14 residues. The chain's CDR3 is CATSDRRGFYGYTF. The CDR3 region has the DNA TGTGCCACCAGTGATAGGCGCGGATTCTATGGCTACACCTTC.

Of note for this clonotype: The junction does not match germline at one end; this may be a read error. This chain joins TRBV7-3 and TRBJ1-2, with a weak D call TRBD1 (5 bases). Germline CDR1 is SGHTA and CDR2 is FQGTGA. This CDR3 is built from 15 residues. CDR3 nucleotide sequence: TGCGCCAGCAGCCAAGCCCGGGGGGCTAACTATGGCTACACCTTC. It codes for CASSQARGANYGYTF.

A word on this clonotype: A much larger clone is a single base away; this may be a read error. The CDR3 nucleotides read TGCAGTGCTAGGACGGTAATACACGAGCAGTACTTC. Encoded protein: CSARTVIHEQYF. V usage is TRBV20-1 and J usage is TRBJ2-7, with no clear D. V lost 3 bases to trimming and J lost 5 bases, with 11 bases between them. The CDR3 length is 12 residues. Germline V gives CDR1 DFQATT, CDR2 SNEGSKA (reference sequence).

The chain combines TRBV4-3 with TRBJ1-2; D is possibly TRBD1 (5 bases). The CDR3 consists of 14 residues. V lost 0 bases to trimming and J lost 5 bases, with 10 bases between them. CDR1 and CDR2 from the germline V gene are LGHNA and YSLEER. The CDR3 DNA reads as TGCGCCAGCAGCCAAGAAGCAGGGCTGTATGGCTACACCTTC. Amino acid sequence: CASSQEAGLYGYTF.

This chain connects TRBV12-3 or TRBV12-4 to TRBJ1-6; no reliable D call. The CDR3 sequence is 14 residues long. V shed 6 bases and J shed 7 bases, with 13 bases lying between them. The CDR3 sequence: CASRLDGENSPLHF. The CDR3 DNA sequence: TGTGCCAGCAGACTGGACGGAGAAAATTCACCCCTCCACTTT.

This chain joins TRBV20-1 and TRBJ1-1, with 7 bases that match TRBD1. V lost 5 bases and J lost 5; bases outside the gene matches: 14. Germline values: CDR1 DFQATT, CDR2 SNEGSKA (reference sequence). The CDR3 runs to 15 residues. CDR3 loop: CSAQEVARGGTEAFF. CDR3 coding DNA: TGCAGTGCTCAGGAGGTGGCCAGGGGGGGGACTGAAGCTTTCTTT.

The sample holds many counts of this clonotype. The chain combines TRBV12-3 or TRBV12-4 with TRBJ1-1; 8 bases are shared with TRBD1. Trimming took 7 bases from V and 0 from J; bases not matched to a gene: 4. The CDR3 length is 14 residues. CDR3 sequence reads: CASTGGALNTEAFF. CDR3 nucleotide sequence: TGTGCCAGCACAGGGGGCGCGTTGAACACTGAAGCTTTCTTT.

This clonotype was detected only once. Here the CDR3 DNA reads TGTGCCAGCAGTGAACGGACCGAGCAGTACTTC. The encoded protein is CASSERTEQYF. This chain uses TRBV2 with TRBJ2-7; no reliable D call. V was shortened by 2 bases and J by 6 bases, with 5 bases between the two germline ends. Germline loops: CDR1 SNHLY, CDR2 FYNNEI. This CDR3 has 11 amino acids.

This clonotype has only a few counts. V usage is TRBV4-3 and J usage is TRBJ1-6, with TRBD1 as a possible D gene (5 bases). The CDR3 totals 15 residues. V dropped 1 base and J dropped 7 bases, with 11 bases sitting between them. Germline V gene sequence: CDR1 LGHNA, CDR2 YSLEER. CDR3 loop: CASSQGGFGNSPLHF. As DNA, the CDR3 is TGCGCCAGCAGCCAAGGGGGCTTTGGGAATTCACCCCTCCACTTT.

This clonotype has at least ten counts. V usage is TRBV9 and J usage is TRBJ1-1, with D perhaps TRBD1 (6 bases). CDR1 is SGDLS and CDR2 is YYNGEE in the germline V gene. The ends were cut back, 3 bases at V and 5 bases at J, with 14 bases in the middle. The CDR3 loop spans 14 amino acids. Here the CDR3 DNA reads TGTGCCAGCAGCGAGGGGGTAGGGAAGACTGAAGCTTTCTTT. As protein: CASSEGVGKTEAFF.

As concerns this clonotype: One junction end disagrees with the germline gene, perhaps due to a read error. The CDR3 protein is CASSQRGALNYGYTF. CDR3 nucleotides: TGTGCCAGCAGCCAGAGAGGGGCACTTAACTATGGCTACACCTTC. This rearrangement joins TRBV5-1 to TRBJ1-2; perhaps TRBD1 as D (5 bases). The CDR3 is 15 residues long. Germline V CDR1 and CDR2: SGHRS, YFSETQ.